These T cell receptor beta chains were read from a single sample in a study of beta chain features in type 1 diabetes. This table comes from immunoSEQ multiplex PCR, and its TCRdb copy is limited to in-frame clones, with some not included. The sample has hundreds of thousands of clones, around 15% seen once. The sequenced sample was naive CD4+ T cells from blood. The receptors originated from a man aged 18 to 30 with type 1 diabetes. CDR3s include the opening cysteine and the closing phenylalanine or tryptophan. D genes are given only for firm matches. Some rows mark clone size as missing; the rest say once, few, many or name a class of expanded clone.

j_call: TRBJ2-2; v_call: TRBV5-4; d_call: TRBD1; clone_size: .; cdr3_nt: TGTGCCAGCAGCTCCCGGGACAGGGCCGACACCGGGGAGCTGTTTTTT; cdr3_aa: CASSSRDRADTGELFF
j_call: TRBJ2-5; v_call: TRBV9; d_call: TRBD2; clone_size: .; cdr3_nt: TGTGCCAGCAGCGCCGCCGGGGGGAACCAAGAGACCCAGTACTTC; cdr3_aa: CASSAAGGNQETQYF
j_call: TRBJ1-5; v_call: TRBV29-1; d_call: .; clone_size: .; cdr3_nt: TGCAGCGTTGTCGGGGGGGTAGGACAGCCCCAGCATTTT; cdr3_aa: CSVVGGVGQPQHF
j_call: TRBJ1-1; v_call: TRBV28; d_call: .; clone_size: few; cdr3_nt: TGTGCCAGCAGTTTTGGACAGTTAGGGACTGAAGCTTTCTTT; cdr3_aa: CASSFGQLGTEAFF
j_call: TRBJ2-5; v_call: TRBV9; d_call: TRBD1; clone_size: .; cdr3_nt: TGTGCCAGCAGCGCTGGACAGGCACAAGAGACCCAGTACTTC; cdr3_aa: CASSAGQAQETQYF
j_call: TRBJ1-2; v_call: TRBV25-1; d_call: .; clone_size: .; cdr3_nt: TGTGCCAGCAGTGAGGATTGGGTAGGAAGGGGCTACACCTTC; cdr3_aa: CASSEDWVGRGYTF
j_call: TRBJ2-7; v_call: TRBV19; d_call: .; clone_size: few; cdr3_nt: TGTGCCAGTTCCTCAAGGGAGGACAGTATCTACGAGCAGTACTTC; cdr3_aa: CASSSREDSIYEQYF
j_call: TRBJ2-5; v_call: TRBV5-4; d_call: .; clone_size: few; cdr3_nt: TGTGCCAGCAGCTCAGAAGCTCAAGAGACCCAGTACTTC; cdr3_aa: CASSSEAQETQYF
j_call: TRBJ2-5; v_call: TRBV5-6; d_call: .; clone_size: few; cdr3_nt: TGTGCCAGCAGCTCCACAGGGAAGAGGACCGAGACCCAGTACTTC; cdr3_aa: CASSSTGKRTETQYF
j_call: TRBJ2-1; v_call: TRBV5-4; d_call: TRBD2; clone_size: .; cdr3_nt: TGTGCCAGCAGCTTGGCCGGGAGGGCCGGCTACAATGAGCAGTTCTTC; cdr3_aa: CASSLAGRAGYNEQFF
j_call: TRBJ2-3; v_call: TRBV7-2; d_call: .; clone_size: .; cdr3_nt: TGTGCCAGCAGCCGTCAGCCAGATACGCAGTATTTT; cdr3_aa: CASSRQPDTQYF
j_call: TRBJ2-7; v_call: TRBV6-6; d_call: .; clone_size: .; cdr3_nt: TGTGCCAGCAGTTACCGGGAGTTGTCCGAGCAGTACTTC; cdr3_aa: CASSYRELSEQYF
j_call: TRBJ1-1; v_call: TRBV28; d_call: .; clone_size: .; cdr3_nt: TGTGCCAGCAACTCAAGGGACACTGAAGCTTTCTTT; cdr3_aa: CASNSRDTEAFF
j_call: TRBJ1-2; v_call: TRBV30; d_call: .; clone_size: few; cdr3_nt: TGTGCCTGGAGTGCGACGGCTTTTAACTATGGCTACACCTTC; cdr3_aa: CAWSATAFNYGYTF
j_call: TRBJ2-5; v_call: TRBV5-1; d_call: TRBD1; clone_size: few; cdr3_nt: TGCGCCAGCAGCATGGGACAGGTCCAAGAGACCCAGTACTTC; cdr3_aa: CASSMGQVQETQYF
j_call: TRBJ2-1; v_call: TRBV9; d_call: TRBD2; clone_size: few; cdr3_nt: TGTGCCAGCAGCCCATCCCGGGGGGGGTACAATGAGCAGTTCTTC; cdr3_aa: CASSPSRGGYNEQFF
j_call: TRBJ2-2; v_call: TRBV29-1; d_call: .; clone_size: few; cdr3_nt: TGCAGCGGGATCGGGGCAACGTACCGGGAGCTGTTTTTT; cdr3_aa: CSGIGATYRELFF
j_call: TRBJ1-5; v_call: TRBV28; d_call: .; clone_size: few; cdr3_nt: TGTGCCAGCAGAGGACAGTTTAGCAATCAGCCCCAGCATTTT; cdr3_aa: CASRGQFSNQPQHF
j_call: TRBJ2-7; v_call: TRBV7-2; d_call: .; clone_size: few; cdr3_nt: TGTGCCAGCAGCTTAGATGGGCACTCCTCCTACGAGCAGTACTTC; cdr3_aa: CASSLDGHSSYEQYF
j_call: TRBJ1-2; v_call: TRBV28; d_call: TRBD1; clone_size: .; cdr3_nt: TGTGCCAGCTCTTCAGGGGGCTATGGCTACACCTTC; cdr3_aa: CASSSGGYGYTF
j_call: TRBJ2-7; v_call: TRBV18; d_call: .; clone_size: few; cdr3_nt: TGTGCCAGCTCACCACCCTCAGGAGAGCAGTACTTC; cdr3_aa: CASSPPSGEQYF
j_call: TRBJ2-6; v_call: TRBV11-1; d_call: .; clone_size: .; cdr3_nt: TGTGCCAGCAGCCGGGGTACTTTTGGGGCCAACGTCCTGACTTTC; cdr3_aa: CASSRGTFGANVLTF
j_call: TRBJ2-5; v_call: TRBV4-2; d_call: TRBD2; clone_size: .; cdr3_nt: TGTGCCAGCAGCCTCCTGGGAGCGGGAGGGCGGGAGACCCAGTACTTC; cdr3_aa: CASSLLGAGGRETQYF
j_call: TRBJ2-2; v_call: TRBV7-2; d_call: .; clone_size: .; cdr3_nt: TGTGCCAGCAGCTTGGACAGCATCAACACCGGGGAGCTGTTTTTT; cdr3_aa: CASSLDSINTGELFF
j_call: TRBJ2-1; v_call: TRBV30; d_call: .; clone_size: few; cdr3_nt: TGTGCCTGGAGTAAGGTGGGGGGCACCTACAATGAGCAGTTCTTC; cdr3_aa: CAWSKVGGTYNEQFF
j_call: TRBJ1-1; v_call: TRBV14; d_call: .; clone_size: few; cdr3_nt: TGTGCCAGCAGCCGGGATCGAAACACTGAAGCTTTCTTT; cdr3_aa: CASSRDRNTEAFF
j_call: TRBJ2-1; v_call: TRBV7-2; d_call: .; clone_size: few; cdr3_nt: TGTGCCAGCAGCCCGCGCTTCATGGACGGTGAGCAGTTCTTC; cdr3_aa: CASSPRFMDGEQFF
j_call: TRBJ2-3; v_call: TRBV4-3; d_call: .; clone_size: .; cdr3_nt: TGCGCCAGCAGCCAAGGAAATGACTTCCCGACAGATACGCAGTATTTT; cdr3_aa: CASSQGNDFPTDTQYF
j_call: TRBJ2-2; v_call: TRBV4-2; d_call: .; clone_size: few; cdr3_nt: TGTGCCAGCGCCTGGAAGGAAACCGGGGAGCTGTTTTTT; cdr3_aa: CASAWKETGELFF
j_call: TRBJ2-7; v_call: TRBV6-5; d_call: TRBD2; clone_size: few; cdr3_nt: TGTGCCAGCAGACGAGGACTAGCGGTCTACGAGCAGTACTTC; cdr3_aa: CASRRGLAVYEQYF
j_call: TRBJ2-5; v_call: TRBV5-1; d_call: .; clone_size: .; cdr3_nt: TGCGCCAGCAGCTATGGACAGCCGTACCAAGAGACCCAGTACTTC; cdr3_aa: CASSYGQPYQETQYF
j_call: TRBJ2-1; v_call: TRBV29-1; d_call: TRBD2; clone_size: few; cdr3_nt: TGCAGCGTATACGGGACTATCGCCTACAATGAGCAGTTCTTC; cdr3_aa: CSVYGTIAYNEQFF
j_call: TRBJ2-1; v_call: TRBV5-1; d_call: TRBD2; clone_size: .; cdr3_nt: TGCGCCAGCAGCTCCACTGGACTAGCGGGGTACAATGAGCAGTTCTTC; cdr3_aa: CASSSTGLAGYNEQFF
j_call: TRBJ2-3; v_call: TRBV6-5; d_call: .; clone_size: few; cdr3_nt: TGTGCCAGCATCAGAGGGGGTCTCGGCACAGATACGCAGTATTTT; cdr3_aa: CASIRGGLGTDTQYF
j_call: TRBJ2-1; v_call: TRBV9; d_call: TRBD1; clone_size: .; cdr3_nt: TGTGCCAGCAGCCTCGCCCCCGGGACAGGAGACAATGAGCAGTTCTTC; cdr3_aa: CASSLAPGTGDNEQFF
j_call: TRBJ1-1; v_call: TRBV18; d_call: .; clone_size: .; cdr3_nt: TGTGCCAGCTCCCCTATATCGAGGGACACTGAAGCTTTCTTT; cdr3_aa: CASSPISRDTEAFF
j_call: TRBJ2-3; v_call: TRBV5-1; d_call: TRBD2; clone_size: .; cdr3_nt: TGCGCCACCAGGACTAGCGGGATGAATAGAGATACGCAGTATTTT; cdr3_aa: CATRTSGMNRDTQYF
j_call: TRBJ2-7; v_call: TRBV5-6; d_call: TRBD1; clone_size: few; cdr3_nt: TGTGCCAGCAGCATTCAGGGACAGGTAAACTACGAGCAGTACTTC; cdr3_aa: CASSIQGQVNYEQYF
j_call: TRBJ2-3; v_call: TRBV6-5; d_call: .; clone_size: few; cdr3_nt: TGTGCCAGCACCCAGTATTTCGACACAGATACGCAGTATTTT; cdr3_aa: CASTQYFDTDTQYF
j_call: TRBJ2-1; v_call: TRBV10-1; d_call: .; clone_size: .; cdr3_nt: TGCGCCAGCAGGGATACCCCCTACAATGAGCAGTTCTTC; cdr3_aa: CASRDTPYNEQFF
j_call: TRBJ2-7; v_call: TRBV6-5; d_call: TRBD1; clone_size: .; cdr3_nt: TGTGCCAGCAGGGGGGACAGGACCTACGAGCAGTACTTC; cdr3_aa: CASRGDRTYEQYF
j_call: TRBJ1-1; v_call: TRBV7-2; d_call: TRBD1; clone_size: .; cdr3_nt: TGTGCCAGCAGCTTGTACAGGGGAGGACTGGGCACTGAAGCTTTCTTT; cdr3_aa: CASSLYRGGLGTEAFF
j_call: TRBJ2-1; v_call: TRBV4-3; d_call: TRBD1; clone_size: few; cdr3_nt: TGCGCCAGCAGCCTCAGGACAGGGGGCATAAGCGGCTCCTACAATGAGCAGTTCTTC; cdr3_aa: CASSLRTGGISGSYNEQFF
j_call: TRBJ2-2; v_call: TRBV4-1; d_call: TRBD2; clone_size: .; cdr3_nt: TGCGCCAGCAGCCAAGGGAGGGCTAGCGGGAACGGGGAGCTGTTTTTT; cdr3_aa: CASSQGRASGNGELFF
j_call: TRBJ2-7; v_call: TRBV5-1; d_call: .; clone_size: .; cdr3_nt: TGCGCCAGCAGCTTGGCCCCCGGGCGCGAGCAGTACTTC; cdr3_aa: CASSLAPGREQYF
j_call: TRBJ2-2; v_call: TRBV2; d_call: TRBD1; clone_size: few; cdr3_nt: TGTGCCAGCAGGCTTCCGGGACAGGGTCGGGCCACCGGGGAGCTGTTTTTT; cdr3_aa: CASRLPGQGRATGELFF
j_call: TRBJ2-7; v_call: TRBV25-1; d_call: .; clone_size: .; cdr3_nt: TGTGCCAGCATCGGCAATATCGTGTACGAGCAGTACTTC; cdr3_aa: CASIGNIVYEQYF
j_call: TRBJ2-7; v_call: TRBV2; d_call: .; clone_size: few; cdr3_nt: TGTGCCAGCAGTACCGACAGGTACGAGCAGTACTTC; cdr3_aa: CASSTDRYEQYF
j_call: TRBJ1-1; v_call: TRBV9; d_call: .; clone_size: .; cdr3_nt: TGTGCCAGCAGCCCGCGGGGGGACACTGAAGCTTTCTTT; cdr3_aa: CASSPRGDTEAFF
j_call: TRBJ1-5; v_call: TRBV7-9; d_call: TRBD1; clone_size: few; cdr3_nt: TGTGCCAGCAGCTATTGGACAGGGCGCCACAATCAGCCCCAGCATTTT; cdr3_aa: CASSYWTGRHNQPQHF
j_call: TRBJ2-3; v_call: TRBV29-1; d_call: .; clone_size: .; cdr3_nt: TGCAGCGTTGTGGGGGCGGCCGCCTCTAGCACAGATACGCAGTATTTT; cdr3_aa: CSVVGAAASSTDTQYF
j_call: TRBJ2-4; v_call: TRBV2; d_call: .; clone_size: few; cdr3_nt: TGTGCCAGCAGTGAAGCTGGCCTAGCCAAAAACATTCAGTACTTC; cdr3_aa: CASSEAGLAKNIQYF
j_call: TRBJ2-2; v_call: TRBV30; d_call: TRBD1; clone_size: .; cdr3_nt: TGTGCCTGGACCGGGACAGGGTCCGCCGGGGAGCTGTTTTTT; cdr3_aa: CAWTGTGSAGELFF